The 23 T cell receptor beta chains in this list originate from one sample, sequenced in a study of cytomegalovirus exposure and HLA in healthy donors. The PCR employed 60 Vbeta primers together with 13 Jbeta primers. Profiled with immunoSEQ multiplex PCR; TCRdb holds only in-frame clones, not every one. The sample has 200,000 to 250,000 clones, 77% seen once. Sequenced input: PBMCs. All receptors derive from a woman aged 60-70 years in good health and CMV-seropositive.

V and J are TRBV5-1 and TRBJ2-5; 13 bases line up with TRBD2. The DNA matches TRBJ2-7 better at its end, which makes the J call doubtful. The CDR3 consists of 16 residues. Germline-derived CDR1 and CDR2 are SGHRS and YFSETQ. CDR3 sequence (DNA): TGCGCCAGTTCCCTGACTAGCGGGGGGTCTCGCTACGAGCAGTACTTC. Translation: CASSLTSGGSRYEQYF.

The V gene is TRBV4-2, the J gene TRBJ2-1, with 7 nucleotides matching TRBD2. Germline values: CDR1 LGHNA, CDR2 YNFKEQ. V lost 1 base, J lost 4 bases, and 1 base stayed unmatched. The CDR3 runs to 14 residues. This CDR3 reads CASSQGGGYNEQFF. The CDR3 DNA is TGTGCCAGCAGCCAAGGGGGAGGGTACAATGAGCAGTTCTTC.

The gene calls are TRBV7-8 and TRBJ1-5; 9 bases fit TRBD1. Germline V gene lookup returns CDR1 SGHVS and CDR2 FQNEAQ. Unmatched junction bases numbered 8, after V lost 1 base and J lost 4 bases. The CDR3 spans 17 residues. Here the CDR3 reads CASSLGMGQGNNQPQHF. CDR3 in DNA: TGTGCCAGCAGCTTAGGAATGGGACAGGGAAATAATCAGCCCCAGCATTTT.

This clone has more than one count but fewer than ten. J is TRBJ2-1 and V is TRBV1; TRBD2, the table's D call, was not compared with the DNA. TRBV1 is deemed a pseudogene. The CDR3 extends over 19 amino acids. DNA for the CDR3: TGCACCAGCAGCCAAGATCGATCCAGCGGGAGATGCTCCTACAATGAGCAGTTCTTC. Amino acid sequence: CTSSQDRSSGRCSYNEQFF.

The chain has TRBV28 and TRBJ1-6, with D possibly being TRBD1 (6 bases). Germline V gives CDR1 MDHEN, CDR2 SYDVKM. This CDR3 has 15 amino acids. The V end was cut by 2 bases, the J end by 7 bases, with 12 bases between. CDR3 coding DNA: TGTGCCAGCAGTTTAGTGGGGGCACAGAATTCACCCCTCCACTTT. Residues: CASSLVGAQNSPLHF.

This rearrangement joins TRBV11-3 to TRBJ2-5, with 9 bases fitting TRBD2. Germline CDR1 reads SGHNT; CDR2 reads YENEEA. After removal of 1 base from V and 7 bases from J, the junction contained 7 bases not matched to a gene. This CDR3 is built from 15 residues. The CDR3 protein is CASSLGIAGAGTQYF. CDR3 sequence (DNA): TGTGCCAGCAGCTTAGGGATAGCGGGGGCTGGGACCCAGTACTTC.

This chain uses TRBV2 with TRBJ2-7, with TRBD2 matching 9 bases. J gave up 5 bases and V 6 bases, and 5 bases lay outside the gene matches. The V gene's germline CDR1 is SNHLY and CDR2 FYNNEI. This CDR3 spans 13 amino acids. The CDR3 DNA sequence: TGTGCCAGCAGAAGCCGGACTAGCGACGAGCAGTACTTC. As protein: CASRSRTSDEQYF.

The chain combines TRBV9 with TRBJ2-1; 11 bases are shared with TRBD2. The germline V gene has CDR1 SGDLS and CDR2 YYNGEE. CDR3 length: 15 amino acids. The V segment lost 8 bases and the J segment 7 bases; nucleotides outside the gene matches: 11. The CDR3 reads CASNPGTSGLNEQFF. The CDR3 DNA reads TGTGCCAGTAACCCCGGGACTAGCGGCCTTAATGAGCAGTTCTTC.

This chain joins TRBV18 and TRBJ2-1, with 7 nucleotides matching TRBD2. This CDR3 spans 16 amino acids. Trimming cost V 4 bases and J 0 bases; bases outside gene matches: 6. Germline V CDR1 and CDR2: KGHSH, LQKENI. The CDR3 bases are TGTGCCAGCTCACTGGCGGGAGCGAGCTCCTACAATGAGCAGTTCTTC. This translates into CASSLAGASSYNEQFF.

This clone was observed a handful of times. Written as DNA, the CDR3 is TGTGCCAGCAGCCAAACCGGGACAGGGCACAATGAGCAGTTCTTC. It encodes CASSQTGTGHNEQFF. This chain connects TRBV6-5 to TRBJ2-1; 9 bases match TRBD1. Germline CDR1 is MNHEY and CDR2 is SVGAGI. The junction had 8 bases not matched to a gene; V was cut back by 6 bases and J by 5 bases. The CDR3 consists of 15 residues.

About this clone: Mismatch with germline at one junction end may stem from a read error. The gene calls are TRBV7-9 and TRBJ1-2, with D possibly being TRBD1 (5 bases). There are 13 residues in the CDR3. Looked up from germline, CDR1 is SEHNR and CDR2 is FQNEAQ (reference sequence). The CDR3 DNA reads as TGTTCCAGCAGCTTAACCGGGGGAAATGGCTACACCTTC. Its translation is CSSSLTGGNGYTF. Combining the CDR3 with reference TRBV7-9 and TRBJ1-2 gives the whole variable domain DTGVSQNPRHKITKRGQNVTFRCDPISEHNRLYWYRQTLGQGPEFLTYFQNEAQLEKSRLLSDRFSAERPKGSFSTLEIQRTEQGDSAMYLCSSSLTGGNGYTFGSGTRLTVV.

The chain links TRBV29-1 to TRBJ2-5, with a possible D match to TRBD2 (5 bases). Germline lookup yields CDR1 SQVTM and CDR2 ANQGSEA. The CDR3 length is 12 residues. The germline V and J ends were trimmed by 6 bases and 5 bases, with 13 bases remaining between them. CDR3 DNA sequence: TGCAGCGTCCCCAACCCGGGGGAGACCCAGTACTTC. Translated, it gives CSVPNPGETQYF.

The chain joins TRBV6-1 to TRBJ2-1, with D maybe TRBD1 (6 bases). The CDR3 covers 15 residues. Per germline, CDR1 MNHNS and CDR2 SASEGT. Trimming took off 3 bases at V and 6 bases at J, with 15 bases between the two ends. The CDR3 nucleotides are TGTGCCAGCAGTGATGGGGGTACAGGGTCCAATGAGCAGTTCTTC. Protein: CASSDGGTGSNEQFF.

The rearrangement links TRBV27 to TRBJ1-2; D is unclear. The germline gives CDR1 MNHEY, CDR2 SMNVEV (reference sequence). V was clipped by 4 bases and J by 1 base, with 10 bases between them. The length of the CDR3 is 14 residues. This CDR3 is CASSYSRINYGYTF. The CDR3 DNA reads as TGTGCCAGCAGTTACAGTCGAATTAACTATGGCTACACCTTC.

This clone was seen only a few times. This chain uses TRBV6-1 with TRBJ1-1, with TRBD1 identical over 9 bases. The CDR3 runs to 15 residues. Germline V CDR1 and CDR2: MNHNS, SASEGT. J lost 3 bases, V lost 7 bases, and 9 bases had no gene match. CDR3 nucleotide sequence: TGTGCCAGCACTACTATGGACAGGGGACACACTGAAGCTTTCTTT. This codes for CASTTMDRGHTEAFF.

The V call is TRBV11-2, the J call TRBJ2-5; 14 nucleotides line up with TRBD2. Germline values: CDR1 SGHAT, CDR2 FQNNGV. Trimming removed 6 bases from V and 4 bases from J; junction bases left unmatched: 7. This CDR3 has 16 amino acids. This CDR3 reads CASRRLAGGPRETQYF. CDR3 sequence (DNA): TGTGCCAGCAGACGACTAGCGGGAGGGCCTAGAGAGACCCAGTACTTC.

The DNA for the CDR3 is TGTGCCAGCAGCCAATCCCCCCGAGGGCAGGGGGCGAACTATGGCTACACCTTC. Protein: CASSQSPRGQGANYGYTF. The chain joins TRBV4-2 to TRBJ1-2; 8 bases are a match to TRBD1. CDR1 and CDR2 from the germline V gene are LGHNA and YNFKEQ. The junction had 13 bases not matched to a gene; V was cut back by 2 bases and J by 2 bases. This CDR3 is 18 amino acids long.

V and J are TRBV5-4 and TRBJ2-3; 7 bases line up with TRBD2. There are 15 residues in the CDR3. CDR1 SGHNT and CDR2 YYREEE come from the germline V gene (reference sequence). Trimming cost V 4 bases and J 1 base; bases outside gene matches: 6. The CDR3 reads CASSTSGVRTDTQYF. In nucleotides, the CDR3 is TGTGCCAGCAGCACAAGCGGGGTACGCACAGATACGCAGTATTTT.

V and J are TRBV15 and TRBJ2-3; D is perhaps TRBD2 (6 bases). Germline loops: CDR1 LNHNV, CDR2 YYDKDF (reference sequence). This CDR3 spans 15 amino acids. Deletions cut 1 base from V and 5 bases from J, with 13 bases between. The CDR3 DNA reads as TGTGCCACCAGCAGAGTTCCAGGGAGGATAGATACGCAGTATTTT. This gives the protein CATSRVPGRIDTQYF.

This chain uses TRBV5-1 with TRBJ1-1; no definite D call. The CDR3 is 14 amino acids. In germline, CDR1 is SGHRS, CDR2 YFSETQ. V was cut by 3 bases and J by 3 bases, with 12 bases left in between. Here the CDR3 reads CASSSGAGYTEAFF. CDR3 nucleotide sequence: TGCGCCAGCAGCTCAGGAGCGGGGTACACTGAAGCTTTCTTT. Filled out from reference TRBV5-1 and TRBJ1-1, the complete variable domain reads KAGVTQTPRYLIKTRGQQVTLSCSPISGHRSVSWYQQTPGQGLQFLFEYFSETQRNKGNFPGRFSGRQFSNSRSEMNVSTLELGDSALYLCASSSGAGYTEAFFGQGTRLTVV.

The genes are TRBV18 and TRBJ2-7; TRBD2 matches 10 bases. The CDR3 runs to 15 residues. The V gene end was trimmed by 3 bases and the J gene end by 3 bases; junction bases not matched to a gene: 5. Germline loops: CDR1 KGHSH, CDR2 LQKENI. The CDR3 DNA reads TGTGCCAGCTCACCTGCTAGCGGGGGCCTCTACGAGCAGTACTTC. Its translation: CASSPASGGLYEQYF. The entire variable domain, with the rest obtained from reference TRBV18 and TRBJ2-7, is as follows: NAGVMQNPRHLVRRRGQEARLRCSPMKGHSHVYWYRQLPEEGLKFMVYLQKENIIDESGMPKERFSAEFPKEGPSILRIQQVVRGDSAAYFCASSPASGGLYEQYFGPGTRLTVT.

V gene TRBV10-1 combines with J gene TRBJ2-7; D may be TRBD2 (6 bases). Per germline, CDR1 WNHNN and CDR2 SYGVQD (reference sequence). The length of the CDR3 is 13 residues. The V end was cut by 0 bases, the J end by 5 bases, with 8 bases between. CDR3 in amino acids: CASSESAGNEQYF. As DNA, the CDR3 is TGCGCCAGCAGTGAGTCGGCGGGAAACGAGCAGTACTTC.

The chain couples TRBV5-1 to TRBJ2-5; 7 bases line up with TRBD1. CDR3 size: 16 residues. J was trimmed by 6 bases and V by 1 base; bases with no gene match: 12. From germline, CDR1 is SGHRS and CDR2 YFSETQ. As DNA, the CDR3 is TGCGCCAGCAGCTTGAGTAACAGGGGTTTCGCGAAGACCCAGTACTTC. This codes for CASSLSNRGFAKTQYF. Supplemented by reference TRBV5-1 and TRBJ2-5, the full variable domain reads KAGVTQTPRYLIKTRGQQVTLSCSPISGHRSVSWYQQTPGQGLQFLFEYFSETQRNKGNFPGRFSGRQFSNSRSEMNVSTLELGDSALYLCASSLSNRGFAKTQYFGPGTRLLVL.